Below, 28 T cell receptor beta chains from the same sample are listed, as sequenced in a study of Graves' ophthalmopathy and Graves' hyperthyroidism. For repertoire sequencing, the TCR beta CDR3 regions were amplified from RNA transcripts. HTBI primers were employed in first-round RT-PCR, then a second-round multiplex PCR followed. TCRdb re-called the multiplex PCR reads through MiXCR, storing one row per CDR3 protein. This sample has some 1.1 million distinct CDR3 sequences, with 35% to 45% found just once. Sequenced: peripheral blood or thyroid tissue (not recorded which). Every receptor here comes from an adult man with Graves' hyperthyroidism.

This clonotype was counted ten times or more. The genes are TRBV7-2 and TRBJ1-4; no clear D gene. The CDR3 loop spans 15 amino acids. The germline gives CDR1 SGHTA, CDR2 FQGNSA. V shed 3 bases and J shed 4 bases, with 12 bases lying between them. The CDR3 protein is CASSLQPTVNEKLFF. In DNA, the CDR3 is TGTGCCAGCAGCTTGCAGCCGACCGTTAATGAAAAACTGTTTTTT.

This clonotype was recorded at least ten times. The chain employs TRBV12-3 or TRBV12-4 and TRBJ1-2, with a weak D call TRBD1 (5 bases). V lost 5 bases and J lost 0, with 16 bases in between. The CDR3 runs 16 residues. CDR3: CASSLKGRPANYGYTF. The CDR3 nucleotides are TGTGCCAGCAGTCTTAAGGGACGGCCTGCTAACTATGGCTACACCTTC.

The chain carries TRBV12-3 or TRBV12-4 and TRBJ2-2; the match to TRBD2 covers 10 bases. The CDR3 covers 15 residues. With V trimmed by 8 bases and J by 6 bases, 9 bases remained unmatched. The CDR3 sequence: CASRTGTSVPGELFF. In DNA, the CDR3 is TGTGCCAGCCGTACCGGGACTAGCGTTCCCGGGGAGCTGTTTTTT.

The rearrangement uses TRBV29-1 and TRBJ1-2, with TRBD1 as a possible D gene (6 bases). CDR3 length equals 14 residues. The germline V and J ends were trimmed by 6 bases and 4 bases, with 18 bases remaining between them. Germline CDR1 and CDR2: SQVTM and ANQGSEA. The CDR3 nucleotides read TGCAGCGTCGTTACAGGGCACGCTTTCTATGGCTACACCTTC. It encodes CSVVTGHAFYGYTF.

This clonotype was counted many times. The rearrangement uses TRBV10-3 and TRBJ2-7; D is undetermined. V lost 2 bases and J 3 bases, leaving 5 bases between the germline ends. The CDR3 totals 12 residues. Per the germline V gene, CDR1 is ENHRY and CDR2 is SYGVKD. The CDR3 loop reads CAISERGYEQYF. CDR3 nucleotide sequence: TGTGCCATCAGTGAGCGTGGCTACGAGCAGTACTTC.

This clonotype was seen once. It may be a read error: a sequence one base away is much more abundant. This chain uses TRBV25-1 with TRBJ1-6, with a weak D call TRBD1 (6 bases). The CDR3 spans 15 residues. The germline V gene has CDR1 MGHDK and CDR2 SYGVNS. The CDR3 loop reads CASSVAGGHNSPFHF. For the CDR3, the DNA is TGTGCCAGCAGTGTCGCCGGGGGACATAATTCACCCTTCCACTTT.

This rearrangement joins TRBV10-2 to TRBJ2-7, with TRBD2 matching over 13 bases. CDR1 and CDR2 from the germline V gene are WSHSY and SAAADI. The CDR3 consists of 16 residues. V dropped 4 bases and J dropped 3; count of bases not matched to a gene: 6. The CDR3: CASSAGLAGDFYEQYF. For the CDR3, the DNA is TGCGCCAGCAGTGCCGGACTAGCGGGAGACTTCTACGAGCAGTACTTC.

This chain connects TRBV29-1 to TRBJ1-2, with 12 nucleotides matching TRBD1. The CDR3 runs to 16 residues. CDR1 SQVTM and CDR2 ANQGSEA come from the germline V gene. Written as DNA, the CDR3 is TGCAGTAGTATTTCCGGGACAGGGGGCGCATGGGACGGCTACACCTTC. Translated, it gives CSSISGTGGAWDGYTF.

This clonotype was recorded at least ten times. In DNA, the CDR3 is TGTGCCAGCAGCCGACCGACAGGGTACGAGCAGTACTTC. Translation gives CASSRPTGYEQYF. V gene TRBV7-8 combines with J gene TRBJ2-7, with TRBD1 matching 7 bases. Germline V lookup: CDR1 SGHVS, CDR2 FQNEAQ. The CDR3 sequence is 13 residues long. Trimming removed 5 bases from V and 4 bases from J; junction bases left unmatched: 5.

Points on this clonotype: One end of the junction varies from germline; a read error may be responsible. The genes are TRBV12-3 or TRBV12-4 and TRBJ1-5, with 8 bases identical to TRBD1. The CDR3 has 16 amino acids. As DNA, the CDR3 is TGTGCCAGCAGAATTGATGGACAGGGCGTGAATCAGTCCCAGCATTTT. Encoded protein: CASRIDGQGVNQSQHF.

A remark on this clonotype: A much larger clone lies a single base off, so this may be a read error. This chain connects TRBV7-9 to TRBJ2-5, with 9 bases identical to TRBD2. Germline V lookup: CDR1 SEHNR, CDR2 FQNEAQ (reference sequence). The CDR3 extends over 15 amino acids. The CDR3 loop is CSSSLAGTSKETQYF. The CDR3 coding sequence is TGTTCCAGCAGCTTGGCCGGGACTAGCAAAGAGACCCAGTACTTC.

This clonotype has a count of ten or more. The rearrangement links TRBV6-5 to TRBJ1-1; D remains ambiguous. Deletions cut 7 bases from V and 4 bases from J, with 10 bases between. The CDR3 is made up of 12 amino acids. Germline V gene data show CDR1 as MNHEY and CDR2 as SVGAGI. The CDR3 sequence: CASTEGGTEAFF. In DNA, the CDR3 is TGTGCCAGCACAGAGGGAGGCACTGAAGCTTTCTTT.

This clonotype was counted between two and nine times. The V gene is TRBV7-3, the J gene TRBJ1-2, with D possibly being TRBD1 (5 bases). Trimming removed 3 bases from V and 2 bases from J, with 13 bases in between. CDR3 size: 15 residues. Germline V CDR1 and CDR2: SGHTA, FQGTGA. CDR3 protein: CASSLRAGQNYGYTF. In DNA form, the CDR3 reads TGTGCCAGCAGCTTGAGGGCAGGGCAGAACTATGGCTACACCTTC.

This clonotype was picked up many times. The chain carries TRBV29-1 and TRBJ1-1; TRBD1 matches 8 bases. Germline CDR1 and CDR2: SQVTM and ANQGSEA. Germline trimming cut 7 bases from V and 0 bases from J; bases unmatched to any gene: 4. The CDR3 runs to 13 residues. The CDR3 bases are TGCAGCGCAGGACAGGGTATGAACACTGAAGCTTTCTTT. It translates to CSAGQGMNTEAFF.

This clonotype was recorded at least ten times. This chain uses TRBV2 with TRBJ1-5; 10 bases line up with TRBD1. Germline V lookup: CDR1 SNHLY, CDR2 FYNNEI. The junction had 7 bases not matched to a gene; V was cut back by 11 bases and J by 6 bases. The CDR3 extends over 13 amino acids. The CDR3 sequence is CAGQGELGQPQHF. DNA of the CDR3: TGTGCCGGACAGGGGGAACTCGGTCAGCCCCAGCATTTT.

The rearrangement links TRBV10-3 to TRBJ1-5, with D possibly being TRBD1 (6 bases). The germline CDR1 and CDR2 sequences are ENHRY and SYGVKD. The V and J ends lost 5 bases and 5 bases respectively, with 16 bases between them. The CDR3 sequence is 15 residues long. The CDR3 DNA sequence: TGTGCCATCAGTTACTCTGGGACAATGGATCAGCCCCAGCATTTT. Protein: CAISYSGTMDQPQHF.

For the CDR3, the DNA is TGTGCCAGCAGCGGTGGGATCGAAGCTTTCTTT. It is translated as CASSGGIEAFF. The V call is TRBV12-3 or TRBV12-4, the J call TRBJ1-1, with D unresolved. The CDR3 has 11 residues. Trimming removed 6 bases from V and 8 bases from J, with 10 bases in between.

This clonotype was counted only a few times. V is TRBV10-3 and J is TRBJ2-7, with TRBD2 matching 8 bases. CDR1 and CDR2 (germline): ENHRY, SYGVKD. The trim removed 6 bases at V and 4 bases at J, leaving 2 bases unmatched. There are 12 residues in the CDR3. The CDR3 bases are TGTGCCATCAGCACTAGCGGATACGAGCAGTACTTC. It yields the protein CAISTSGYEQYF.

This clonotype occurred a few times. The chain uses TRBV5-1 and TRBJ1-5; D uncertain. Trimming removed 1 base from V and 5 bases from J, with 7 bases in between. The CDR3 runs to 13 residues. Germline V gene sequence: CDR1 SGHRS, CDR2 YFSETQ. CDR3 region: CASSLTVDQPQHF. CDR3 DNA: TGCGCCAGCAGCTTGACAGTTGATCAGCCCCAGCATTTT.

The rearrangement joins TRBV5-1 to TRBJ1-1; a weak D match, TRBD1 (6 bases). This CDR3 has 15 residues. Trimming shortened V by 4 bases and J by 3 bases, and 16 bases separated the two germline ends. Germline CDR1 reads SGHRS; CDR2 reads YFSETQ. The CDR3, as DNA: TGCGCCAGCAGCCCGGAATGGGGGCGGGACACTGAAGCTTTCTTT. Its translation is CASSPEWGRDTEAFF.

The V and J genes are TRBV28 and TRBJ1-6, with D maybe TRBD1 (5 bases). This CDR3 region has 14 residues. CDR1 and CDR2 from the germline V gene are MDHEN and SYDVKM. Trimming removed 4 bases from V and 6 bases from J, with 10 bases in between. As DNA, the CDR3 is TGTGCCAGCAGTTGGAGGGGACCTAATTCACCCCTCCACTTT. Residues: CASSWRGPNSPLHF.

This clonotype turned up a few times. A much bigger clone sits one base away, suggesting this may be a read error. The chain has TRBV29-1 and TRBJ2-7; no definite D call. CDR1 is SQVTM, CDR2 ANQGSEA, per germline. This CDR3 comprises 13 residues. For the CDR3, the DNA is TGCAACGTTGAAGGTACAAGTACTTGGGAGCAGTACTTC. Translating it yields CNVEGTSTWEQYF.

In nucleotides, the CDR3 is TGCGCCAGCAGCGAGGGACAGGGGTTCGCCTACGAGCAGTACTTC. Translated, it gives CASSEGQGFAYEQYF. This chain joins TRBV5-1 and TRBJ2-7, with TRBD1 matching over 10 bases. V lost 4 bases, J lost 2 bases, and 6 bases stayed unmatched. The CDR3 is 15 amino acids. Per the germline V gene, CDR1 is SGHRS and CDR2 is YFSETQ.

CDR3 amino acids: CASSPVTGEREKLFF. CDR3 bases: TGTGCCAGCAGCCCGGTGACAGGGGAAAGGGAAAAACTGTTTTTT. This sequence joins TRBV7-9 and TRBJ1-4; 8 bases map to TRBD1. The CDR3 has 15 amino acids. Trimming took 5 bases from V and 8 from J; bases not matched to a gene: 10. Germline CDR1 is SEHNR and CDR2 is FQNEAQ (reference sequence). The whole variable domain, filled in from reference TRBV7-9 and TRBJ1-4, reads DTGVSQNPRHKITKRGQNVTFRCDPISEHNRLYWYRQTLGQGPEFLTYFQNEAQLEKSRLLSDRFSAERPKGSFSTLEIQRTEQGDSAMYLCASSPVTGEREKLFFGSGTQLSVL.

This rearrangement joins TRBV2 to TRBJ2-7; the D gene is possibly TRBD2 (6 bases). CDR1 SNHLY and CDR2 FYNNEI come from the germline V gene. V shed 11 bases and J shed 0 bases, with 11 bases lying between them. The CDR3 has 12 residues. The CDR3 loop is CAPGESSYEQYF. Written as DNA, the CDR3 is TGTGCCCCGGGGGAAAGCTCCTACGAGCAGTACTTC.

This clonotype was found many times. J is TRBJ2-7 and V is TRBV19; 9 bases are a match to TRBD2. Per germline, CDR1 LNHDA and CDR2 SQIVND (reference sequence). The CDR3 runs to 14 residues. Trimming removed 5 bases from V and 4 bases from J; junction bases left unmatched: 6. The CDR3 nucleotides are TGTGCCAGTAGTGCCGCGGGAGGGTCGTACGAGCAGTACTTC. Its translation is CASSAAGGSYEQYF.

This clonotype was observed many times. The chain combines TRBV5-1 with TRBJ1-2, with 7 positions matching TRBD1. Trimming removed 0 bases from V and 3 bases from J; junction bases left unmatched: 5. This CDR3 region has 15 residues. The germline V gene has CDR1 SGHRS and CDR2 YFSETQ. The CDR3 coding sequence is TGCGCCAGCAGCTTGGACCCTGGACAGGACTATGGCTACACCTTC. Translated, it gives CASSLDPGQDYGYTF.

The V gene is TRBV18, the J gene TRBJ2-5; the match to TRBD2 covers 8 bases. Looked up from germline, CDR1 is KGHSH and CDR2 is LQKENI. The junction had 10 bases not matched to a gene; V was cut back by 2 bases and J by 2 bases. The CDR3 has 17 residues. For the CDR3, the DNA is TGTGCCAGCTCACCAAGGGCTAGCGGGCGCACACAAGAGACCCAGTACTTC. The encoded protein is CASSPRASGRTQETQYF.